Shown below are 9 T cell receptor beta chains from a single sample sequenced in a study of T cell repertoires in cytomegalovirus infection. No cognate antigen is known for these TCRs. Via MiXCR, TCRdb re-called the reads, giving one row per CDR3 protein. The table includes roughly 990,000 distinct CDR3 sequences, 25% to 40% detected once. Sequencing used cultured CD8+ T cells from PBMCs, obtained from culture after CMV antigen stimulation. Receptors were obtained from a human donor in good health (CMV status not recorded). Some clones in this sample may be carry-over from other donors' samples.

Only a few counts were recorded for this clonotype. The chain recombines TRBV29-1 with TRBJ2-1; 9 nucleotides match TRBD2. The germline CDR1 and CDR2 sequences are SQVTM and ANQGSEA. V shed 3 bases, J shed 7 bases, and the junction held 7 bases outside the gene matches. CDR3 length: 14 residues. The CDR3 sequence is CSVDGGGDRNEQFF. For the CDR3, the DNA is TGCAGCGTTGATGGCGGGGGGGATCGGAATGAGCAGTTCTTC.

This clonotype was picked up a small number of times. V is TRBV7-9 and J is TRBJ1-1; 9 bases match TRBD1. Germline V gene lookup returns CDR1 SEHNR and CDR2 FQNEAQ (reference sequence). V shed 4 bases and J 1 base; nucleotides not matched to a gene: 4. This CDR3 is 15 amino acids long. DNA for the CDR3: TGTGCCAGCAGCTCGGACAGGGGACCGAACACTGAAGCTTTCTTT. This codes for CASSSDRGPNTEAFF.

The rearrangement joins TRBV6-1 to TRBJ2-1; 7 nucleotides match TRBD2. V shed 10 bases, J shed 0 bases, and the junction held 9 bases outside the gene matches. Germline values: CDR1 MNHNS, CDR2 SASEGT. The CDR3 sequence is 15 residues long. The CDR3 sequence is CATRGSPVSYNEQFF. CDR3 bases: TGTGCCACGCGGGGGAGCCCTGTCTCCTACAATGAGCAGTTCTTC.

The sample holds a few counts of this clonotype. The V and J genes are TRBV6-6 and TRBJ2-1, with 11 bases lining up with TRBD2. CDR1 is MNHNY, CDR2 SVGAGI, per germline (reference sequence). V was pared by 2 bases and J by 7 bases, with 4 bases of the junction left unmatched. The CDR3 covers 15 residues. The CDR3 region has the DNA TGTGCCAGCAGTTACGCTAGCGGGGGGCCAAATGAGCAGTTCTTC. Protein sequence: CASSYASGGPNEQFF.

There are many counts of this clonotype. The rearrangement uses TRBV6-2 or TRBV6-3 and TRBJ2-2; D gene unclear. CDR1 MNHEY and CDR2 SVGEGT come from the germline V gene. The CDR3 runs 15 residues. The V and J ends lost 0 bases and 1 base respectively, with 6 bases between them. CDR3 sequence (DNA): TGTGCCAGCAGTTACTCGCCGGGGAACACCGGGGAGCTGTTTTTT. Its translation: CASSYSPGNTGELFF.

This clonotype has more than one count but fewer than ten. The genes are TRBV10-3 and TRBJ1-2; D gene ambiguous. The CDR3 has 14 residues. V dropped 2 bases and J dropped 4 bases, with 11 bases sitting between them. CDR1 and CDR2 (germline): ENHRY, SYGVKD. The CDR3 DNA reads TGTGCCATCAGTGAGCCCAGAGGGCTCTATGGCTACACCTTC. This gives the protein CAISEPRGLYGYTF.

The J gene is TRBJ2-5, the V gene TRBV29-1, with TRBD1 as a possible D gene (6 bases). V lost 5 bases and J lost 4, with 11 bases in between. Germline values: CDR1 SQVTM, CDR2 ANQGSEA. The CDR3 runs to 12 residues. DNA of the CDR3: TGCAGCGTTTCCAGGGGTCCAGAGACCCAGTACTTC. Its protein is CSVSRGPETQYF. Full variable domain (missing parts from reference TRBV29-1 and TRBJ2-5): SAVISQKPSRDICQRGTSLTIQCQVDSQVTMMFWYRQQPGQSLTLIATANQGSEATYESGFVIDKFPISRPNLTFSTLTVSNMSPEDSSIYLCSVSRGPETQYFGPGTRLLVL.

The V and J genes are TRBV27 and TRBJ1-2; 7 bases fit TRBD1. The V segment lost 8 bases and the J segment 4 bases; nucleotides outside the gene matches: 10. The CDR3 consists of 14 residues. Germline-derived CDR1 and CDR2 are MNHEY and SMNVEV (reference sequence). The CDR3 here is CASGPRTGTYGYTF. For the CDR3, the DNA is TGTGCCAGCGGTCCTCGGACAGGAACCTATGGCTACACCTTC.

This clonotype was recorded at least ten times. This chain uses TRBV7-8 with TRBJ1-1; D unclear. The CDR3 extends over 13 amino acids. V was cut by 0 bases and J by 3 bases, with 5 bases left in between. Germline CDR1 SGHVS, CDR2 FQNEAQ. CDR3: CASSLAWDTEAFF. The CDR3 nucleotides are TGTGCCAGCAGCTTAGCGTGGGACACTGAAGCTTTCTTT.